These 25 T cell receptor beta chains came from one sample sequenced in a study of T cell responses to AZD1222 COVID-19 vaccine. Assay: immunoSEQ multiplex PCR; the TCRdb copy retains only in-frame clones and omits some. The sample holds about 150,000 clones, roughly nine tenths seen once. The source material was peripheral blood, sampled on day 0 of AZD1222 vaccination. The source is an adult in good health.

The chain uses TRBV11-1 and TRBJ1-1; a possible D gene is TRBD1 (5 bases). Germline loops: CDR1 SGHAT, CDR2 FQDESV (reference sequence). Trimming took 11 bases from V and 6 from J, leaving 16 bases between them. The CDR3 is 12 residues long. CDR3 in DNA: TGTGCCCTGCTCCGGGGGTCGGCTGAAGCTTTCTTT. Residues: CALLRGSAEAFF.

The chain employs TRBV11-3 and TRBJ1-2; TRBD1 aligns across 8 bases. This CDR3 comprises 14 residues. Germline V gene lookup returns CDR1 SGHNT and CDR2 YENEEA. Trimming at V came to 5 bases and at J to 8 bases, leaving 10 bases not matched to a gene. This CDR3 is CASSRNQGARGYTF. In DNA form, the CDR3 reads TGTGCCAGCAGCCGGAACCAGGGGGCACGGGGCTACACCTTC.

The chain employs TRBV9 and TRBJ1-2, with D possibly TRBD1 on 5 matching bases. The V end was cut by 0 bases, the J end by 2 bases, with 5 bases between. The germline CDR1 and CDR2 sequences are SGDLS and YYNGEE. The CDR3 has 13 residues. The CDR3 sequence is CASSVGTNYGYTF. The CDR3 bases are TGTGCCAGCAGCGTAGGGACAAACTATGGCTACACCTTC.

This clone was detected once. This rearrangement joins TRBV4-1 to TRBJ2-7; the D is unclear. The CDR3 contains 14 residues. Germline CDR1 MGHRA, CDR2 YSYEKL. V lost 4 bases and J lost 2, with 12 bases in between. The CDR3 coding sequence is TGCGCCAGCAGCCCGGCTGCGCTAGCCTACGAGCAGTACTTC. It codes for CASSPAALAYEQYF.

The CDR3 loop is CASRGQGVSSPLHF. CDR3 coding DNA: TGTGCCAGCAGGGGACAGGGGGTATCTTCACCCCTCCACTTT. The chain links TRBV7-2 to TRBJ1-6; TRBD1 agrees at 11 bases. The CDR3 spans 14 residues. The ends lost 6 bases at V and 9 bases at J; junction bases unmatched: 4. Germline V CDR1 and CDR2: SGHTA, FQGNSA.

The chain is built from TRBV6-5 and TRBJ1-3; D not certain. CDR3 length: 15 amino acids. V shed 3 bases and J shed 4 bases, with 13 bases lying between them. CDR1 and CDR2 (germline): MNHEY, SVGAGI. The CDR3 region is CASSYNPNPGNTIYF. CDR3 coding DNA: TGTGCCAGCAGTTATAACCCAAACCCAGGAAACACCATATATTTT.

The J gene is TRBJ2-2, the V gene TRBV5-1; a possible D gene is TRBD2 (5 bases). V gave up 1 base and J gave up 2 bases, with 9 bases separating them. This CDR3 is built from 15 residues. CDR1 SGHRS and CDR2 YFSETQ come from the germline V gene. CDR3 loop: CASSLRGINTGELFF. CDR3 coding DNA: TGCGCCAGCAGCTTGCGAGGGATTAACACCGGGGAGCTGTTTTTT.

This rearrangement joins TRBV10-3 to TRBJ2-7; D not resolved. The CDR3 has 13 amino acids. Germline V lookup: CDR1 ENHRY, CDR2 SYGVKD. The DNA for the CDR3 is TGTGCTATGGGCGACCCCAAGCTCCACGAGCAGTACTTC. Translating it yields CAMGDPKLHEQYF.

J is TRBJ1-1 and V is TRBV25-1; weak D call: TRBD1 (5 bases). The V end was cut by 0 bases, the J end by 6 bases, with 11 bases between. This CDR3 is 14 amino acids long. Per the germline V gene, CDR1 is MGHDK and CDR2 is SYGVNS. The CDR3 reads CASSEYSGDAEAFF. The CDR3 nucleotides are TGTGCCAGCAGTGAATATAGTGGGGACGCTGAAGCTTTCTTT.

This clone was recorded once. The same CDR3 arises from other DNA sequences in this sample as well. J is TRBJ1-5 and V is TRBV5-1, with 7 bases that match TRBD1. CDR1 is SGHRS and CDR2 is YFSETQ in the germline V gene. The V gene end was trimmed by 0 bases and the J gene end by 6 bases; junction bases not matched to a gene: 3. The CDR3 loop spans 14 amino acids. The CDR3: CASSLGTGGQPQHF. DNA for the CDR3: TGCGCCAGCAGCTTGGGGACAGGTGGTCAGCCCCAGCATTTT.

This clone appeared a few times. Other nucleotide sequences from this sample produce the same CDR3. The CDR3 nucleotides read TGTGCCAGCAGCCCCATCCGGGCCAAGTCTCTCTCTGGAAACACCATATATTTT. Translating gives CASSPIRAKSLSGNTIYF. This rearrangement joins TRBV11-2 to TRBJ1-3; D gene uncertain. This CDR3 comprises 18 residues. Germline V gene lookup returns CDR1 SGHAT and CDR2 FQNNGV. Trimming removed 5 bases at V and 0 bases at J, with 20 bases between.

V gene TRBV9 combines with J gene TRBJ1-5; 10 bases align to TRBD1. The CDR3 is 15 residues long. In germline, CDR1 is SGDLS, CDR2 YYNGEE. V shed 4 bases, J shed 4 bases, and the junction held 5 bases outside the gene matches. The CDR3 DNA sequence: TGTGCCAGCAGCCCAGGACAGGGGGAAAATCAGCCCCAGCATTTT. Its protein product is CASSPGQGENQPQHF.

This clone was recorded only once. The CDR3 loop reads CASSRQTNTEAFF. CDR3 DNA sequence: TGTGCCAGCAGCCGTCAAACGAACACTGAAGCTTTCTTT. This chain links TRBV3-1 (or the pseudogene TRBV3-2) with TRBJ1-1; D call uncertain. V was shortened by 4 bases and J by 1 base, with 7 bases between the two germline ends. The V gene's germline CDR1 is LGHDT and CDR2 YNNKEL (reference sequence). This CDR3 is built from 13 residues.

CDR3 DNA sequence: TGTGCCAGCAGCCTGACAGGGGCGAACACTGAAGCTTTCTTT. Its protein is CASSLTGANTEAFF. The rearrangement uses TRBV11-2 and TRBJ1-1; 8 bases are a match to TRBD1. CDR1 and CDR2 from the germline V gene are SGHAT and FQNNGV. The CDR3 loop spans 14 amino acids. V lost 5 bases to trimming and J lost 1 base; unmatched junction nucleotides: 3. Supplemented by reference TRBV11-2 and TRBJ1-1, the full variable domain reads EAGVAQSPRYKIIEKRQSVAFWCNPISGHATLYWYQQILGQGPKLLIQFQNNGVVDDSQLPKDRFSAERLKGVDSTLKIQPAKLEDSAVYLCASSLTGANTEAFFGQGTRLTVV.

This chain joins TRBV14 and TRBJ1-5; D possibly corresponds to TRBD1 (6 bases). The V gene's germline CDR1 is SGHDN and CDR2 FVKESK. The CDR3 has 16 amino acids. Trimming removed 3 bases from V and 3 bases from J, with 15 bases in between. CDR3 amino acids: CASSHPGAGDNQPQHF. The DNA for the CDR3 is TGTGCCAGCAGCCACCCGGGGGCAGGGGACAATCAGCCCCAGCATTTT.

The J gene is TRBJ1-6, the V gene TRBV7-9; 7 bases line up with TRBD1. CDR1 and CDR2 from the germline V gene are SEHNR and FQNEAQ (reference sequence). This CDR3 contains 15 residues. V was pared by 5 bases and J by 8 bases, with 9 bases of the junction left unmatched. The CDR3 is CASSPRGQSYSPLHF. CDR3 in DNA: TGTGCCAGCAGCCCCAGGGGACAGTCCTATTCACCCCTCCACTTT.

The V and J genes are TRBV19 and TRBJ1-5, with 8 bases aligning to TRBD1. Losses at the gene ends were 6 bases for V and 1 base for J; bases not matched to a gene: 8. The CDR3 is made up of 16 amino acids. The V gene's germline CDR1 is LNHDA and CDR2 SQIVND (reference sequence). The DNA of the CDR3 is TGTGCCAGTAGCGTCCGACAGGGGAGCAGCAATCAGCCCCAGCATTTT. This sequence encodes CASSVRQGSSNQPQHF. Full variable domain (rest looked up from reference TRBV19 and TRBJ1-5): DGGITQSPKYLFRKEGQNVTLSCEQNLNHDAMYWYRQDPGQGLRLIYYSQIVNDFQKGDIAEGYSVSREKKESFPLTVTSAQKNPTAFYLCASSVRQGSSNQPQHFGDGTRLSIL.

The chain has TRBV12-5 and TRBJ1-5, with D maybe TRBD1 (5 bases). CDR1 LGHNT and CDR2 FRNRAP come from the germline V gene. Trimming left V 6 bases short and J 4 bases short, with 13 bases between. The CDR3 spans 14 residues. The CDR3 loop reads CASGNWGGNQPQHF. CDR3 nucleotides: TGTGCTAGTGGGAATTGGGGGGGGAATCAGCCCCAGCATTTT.

The gene calls are TRBV6-1 and TRBJ2-7; 10 positions match TRBD1. V shed 7 bases, J shed 6 bases, and the junction held 15 bases outside the gene matches. Germline CDR1 is MNHNS and CDR2 is SASEGT. The CDR3 runs to 16 residues. CDR3 region: CASTKARGTGAGEQYF. CDR3 coding DNA: TGTGCCAGCACTAAAGCTAGAGGGACAGGGGCAGGCGAGCAGTACTTC.

The V gene is TRBV11-3, the J gene TRBJ2-1; 8 nucleotides align to TRBD2. The CDR3 is 17 amino acids. CDR1 is SGHNT and CDR2 is YENEEA in the germline V gene. J was trimmed by 0 bases and V by 3 bases; bases with no gene match: 7. Here the CDR3 DNA reads TGTGCCAGCAGCTTTAGAGCGGGAGATGTCTCCTACAATGAGCAGTTCTTC. This gives the protein CASSFRAGDVSYNEQFF.

V gene TRBV11-2 combines with J gene TRBJ1-4; a possible D gene is TRBD1 (5 bases). V lost 5 bases and J lost 7, with 11 bases in between. The CDR3 loop spans 13 amino acids. The germline V gene encodes CDR1 SGHAT and CDR2 FQNNGV. The DNA of the CDR3 is TGTGCCAGCAGCCGGGACGTGGCTGAAAAACTGTTTTTT. Protein product: CASSRDVAEKLFF.

The rearrangement links TRBV11-2 to TRBJ2-1; 9 positions match TRBD2. V dropped 5 bases and J dropped 4; count of bases not matched to a gene: 9. Germline CDR1 reads SGHAT; CDR2 reads FQNNGV. The CDR3 contains 16 residues. CDR3 DNA sequence: TGTGCCAGCAGCCGGCTTTTGAGCGGGAGGTACAATGAGCAGTTCTTC. Translation gives CASSRLLSGRYNEQFF.

This sequence joins TRBV5-1 and TRBJ2-7, with 7 positions matching TRBD2. This CDR3 has 14 residues. The trim removed 1 base at V and 6 bases at J, leaving 7 bases unmatched. The germline V gene has CDR1 SGHRS and CDR2 YFSETQ. CDR3 bases: TGCGCCAGCAGCTTGTTGACGGGGGGTGGCGAGCAGTACTTC. This gives the protein CASSLLTGGGEQYF.

The genes are TRBV6-5 and TRBJ1-3; perhaps TRBD1 as D (6 bases). V lost 4 bases and J lost 4, with 11 bases in between. There are 14 residues in the CDR3. Germline V gene data show CDR1 as MNHEY and CDR2 as SVGAGI. The CDR3 DNA reads as TGTGCCAGCAGTTCAGCTGACAGGGGAAACACCATATATTTT. Translated: CASSSADRGNTIYF.

V usage is TRBV11-3 and J usage is TRBJ2-1; 9 bases are shared with TRBD2. The CDR3 has 15 residues. Unmatched junction bases numbered 7, after V lost 5 bases and J lost 5 bases. CDR1 is SGHNT and CDR2 is YENEEA in the germline V gene. For the CDR3, the DNA is TGTGCCAGCAGCGCCCGGGGCGGGAGGGACAATGAGCAGTTCTTC. It encodes CASSARGGRDNEQFF.